The 3 T cell receptor beta chains reported below all come from one sample, sequenced in a study of vaccination and CD4 T cells after COVID-19. Specified treatment: roughly 11-day PBMC culture with coronavirus spike peptide pools or control peptides (ViraFEST assay). Oncomine TCR Beta short-read sequencing was applied to DNA from cultured CD4+ T cells. TCRdb redid the calling of the PCR reads with MiXCR, one entry per CDR3 protein. This sample has roughly 18,000 distinct CDR3 sequences, with around 45% found just once. No antigen has been identified for these receptors. This sample comprised CD4+ T cells from blood, cultured in vitro, obtained after SARS-CoV-2 vaccination. All receptors derive from a human donor who had recovered from COVID-19.

Only one count was recorded for this clonotype. CDR3 DNA: TGTGCCAGCAGTTCGACAGGGGGTGGCACAGATACGCAGTATTTT. Encoded protein: CASSSTGGGTDTQYF. The chain employs TRBV6-2 or TRBV6-3 and TRBJ2-3; 9 bases are a match to TRBD1. Unmatched junction bases numbered 3, after V lost 4 bases and J lost 1 base. Germline loops: CDR1 MNHEY, CDR2 SVGEGT. This CDR3 has 15 amino acids.

This clonotype appeared a few times. V gene TRBV7-9 combines with J gene TRBJ2-3; D could derive from TRBD1 or TRBD2 (5 bases each). Germline V lookup: CDR1 SEHNR, CDR2 FQNEAQ (reference sequence). V was trimmed by 2 bases and J by 3 bases, leaving 9 bases between them. The CDR3 loop spans 14 amino acids. The CDR3 sequence is CASSLIGGTDTQYF. CDR3 sequence (DNA): TGTGCCAGCAGCTTAATTGGGGGAACAGATACGCAGTATTTT.

This clonotype occurred a few times. The rearrangement uses TRBV6-1 and TRBJ1-2; D remains ambiguous. Germline V gene data show CDR1 as MNHNS and CDR2 as SASEGT. The V end lost 7 bases, the J end lost 0 bases, and 12 bases lay between the germline ends. This CDR3 region has 14 residues. In DNA, the CDR3 is TGTGCCAGCACCTTCCGAGGAGCTAACTATGGCTACACCTTC. It specifies CASTFRGANYGYTF.